One and the same sample provided the 24 T cell receptor beta chains below, sequenced in a study of blood T cell repertoires in acute mononucleosis. General study results and limits: Public beta motifs plus an AV5-AJ31 alpha motif appeared to drive GLC-BM selection.

Sequenced by immunoSEQ multiplex PCR; TCRdb stores in-frame clones only, minus some. Counted here are 1,200 to 1,500 clones, 20% to 30% occurring once; the ten biggest clones make up about 50%. Regarding time point: acute infectious mononucleosis, at clinical presentation within 2 weeks of symptom onset (visit 1). The sequencing here drew on EBV GLC epitope tetramer+ CD8+ T cells sorted from PBMCs, taken during acute infectious mononucleosis. Subset of the sample: CD8 T cells binding tetramer with EBV BMLF1 280-288 peptide (GLC-BM). The receptors stem from a woman under 30 with infectious mononucleosis caused by EBV.

The chain recombines TRBV29-1 with TRBJ1-4; the match to TRBD1 covers 11 bases. Trimming removed 8 bases from V and 2 bases from J; junction bases left unmatched: 4. The V gene's germline CDR1 is SQVTM and CDR2 ANQGSEA. The length of the CDR3 is 14 residues. Here the CDR3 reads CSFWTGGTNEKLFF. For the CDR3, the DNA is TGCAGCTTCTGGACAGGGGGCACTAATGAAAAACTGTTTTTT.

This clone was seen many times. The chain is built from TRBV6-1 and TRBJ2-7; D remains unclear. In germline, CDR1 is MNHNS, CDR2 SASEGT. The V and J ends lost 5 bases and 2 bases respectively, with 10 bases between them. This CDR3 is built from 13 residues. CDR3: CASSLGPAYEQYF. The DNA for the CDR3 is TGTGCCAGCAGTTTAGGGCCCGCCTACGAGCAGTACTTC.

This clone occurred many times. This specimen includes other DNA sequences encoding the same CDR3. The chain links TRBV21-1 to TRBJ2-1; whether TRBD2, the table's D call, matches the DNA was not checked. TRBV21-1 has pseudogene status. This CDR3 has 13 residues. As DNA, the CDR3 is TGTGCCAGCAGCGTAGCCGGGGGGGATGAGCAGTTCTTC. This sequence encodes CASSVAGGDEQFF.

A few counts support this clone. The gene calls are TRBV28 and TRBJ2-7; D is uncertain. Looked up from germline, CDR1 is MDHEN and CDR2 is SYDVKM. There are 14 residues in the CDR3. Trimming took 5 bases from V and 4 from J, leaving 15 bases between them. In DNA, the CDR3 is TGTGCCAGCAGTCCACGAGCCTCCAGGTACGAGCAGTACTTC. Translation gives CASSPRASRYEQYF.

J is TRBJ2-1 and V is TRBV19; D is possibly TRBD2 (6 bases). This CDR3 region has 16 residues. V gave up 5 bases and J gave up 1 base, with 15 bases separating them. Germline V gene sequence: CDR1 LNHDA, CDR2 SQIVND (reference sequence). Written as DNA, the CDR3 is TGTGCCAGTAGTGACGCTAGCGTGGGTTCCTACAATGAGCAGTTCTTC. As protein: CASSDASVGSYNEQFF.

This clone showed up just a few times. CDR3 bases: TGCAGCGTCGGGACAGGGGGCAGTAATGATATACTGTTTTTT. Encoded protein: CSVGTGGSNDILFF. The chain combines TRBV29-1 with TRBJ1-4; 12 bases map to TRBD1. Germline V lookup: CDR1 SQVTM, CDR2 ANQGSEA. This CDR3 has 14 amino acids. V lost 6 bases to trimming and J lost 13 bases; unmatched junction nucleotides: 12.

The rearrangement joins TRBV7-2 to TRBJ2-7, with 7 bases lining up with TRBD1. Losses at the gene ends were 8 bases for V and 6 bases for J; bases not matched to a gene: 13. This CDR3 comprises 14 residues. From germline, CDR1 is SGHTA and CDR2 FQGNSA. In DNA, the CDR3 is TGTGCCAGCCTGGGACAGATCCTGCCGGGCGAGCAGTACTTC. Its translation: CASLGQILPGEQYF.

To note about this clone: A far larger clone is one nucleotide away, so this likely arose from a read error. The V gene is TRBV14, the J gene TRBJ2-4; D ambiguous. CDR1 is SGHDN and CDR2 is FVKESK in the germline V gene. V was trimmed by 3 bases and J by 9 bases, leaving 12 bases between them. The CDR3 totals 13 residues. The CDR3 sequence: CASSQSPGCIQYF. CDR3 nucleotide sequence: TGTGCCAGCAGCCAGTCTCCCGGGTGCATTCAGTACTTC.

The chain recombines TRBV5-1 with TRBJ2-7; D gene uncertain. The CDR3 is 15 residues long. CDR1 SGHRS and CDR2 YFSETQ come from the germline V gene. The CDR3 protein is CQKQLGQKGAEEQYF. The CDR3 bases are TGCCAAAAGCAGCTTGGCCAAAAGGGTGCGGAGGAGCAGTACTTC.

Note on this clone: The sample holds other DNA sequences that translate to the same CDR3. The gene calls are TRBV15 and TRBJ2-7, with D perhaps matching TRBD1 or TRBD2 (5 bases each). V shed 4 bases and J shed 6 bases, with 19 bases lying between them. Germline CDR1 reads LNHNV; CDR2 reads YYDKDF (reference sequence). CDR3 size: 15 residues. DNA for the CDR3: TGTGCCACCAGCAAGGCGCGAGGGGCCATACTCGAGCAGTACTTC. This gives the protein CATSKARGAILEQYF.

Comments on this clone: The likely explanation is a read error, given a far larger clone one base away. In the same sample, other DNA sequences code for this CDR3. The chain joins TRBV7-2 to TRBJ2-7; 8 nucleotides align to TRBD2. V dropped 5 bases and J dropped 3; count of bases not matched to a gene: 9. The CDR3 totals 15 residues. Looked up from germline, CDR1 is SGHTA and CDR2 is FQGNSA. In DNA, the CDR3 is TGTGCCAGCAGCCCGACCAGCGGGAGTGTCTACGAGCAGTACTTC. It specifies CASSPTSGSVYEQYF.

In its sample, this clone was seen many times. The rearrangement joins TRBV25-1 to TRBJ2-3; TRBD2 matches at 9 bases. This CDR3 is 15 amino acids long. The germline V gene encodes CDR1 MGHDK and CDR2 SYGVNS. V lost 6 bases, J lost 2 bases, and 6 bases stayed unmatched. DNA for the CDR3: TGTGCCAGCAGCTTTTCTAGCGGGACCACAGATACGCAGTATTTT. Protein sequence: CASSFSSGTTDTQYF.

The chain has TRBV20-1 and TRBJ2-7; D is unclear. The germline V gene has CDR1 DFQATT and CDR2 SNEGSKA (reference sequence). The CDR3 is 10 amino acids. CDR3 nucleotides: TGCAGCGTTGAAAGCGACGAGCAGTACTTC. Translation: CSVESDEQYF.

In its sample, this clone was seen many times. A read error is the likely source, as a far larger clone sits one nucleotide away. Other DNA variants within this sample encode the same CDR3. This rearrangement joins TRBV9 to TRBJ2-1; 8 nucleotides agree with TRBD2. Germline CDR1 is SGDLS and CDR2 is YYNGEE. The CDR3 has 13 residues. In nucleotides, the CDR3 is TGTGCCCGCAGCGTAGCCGGGGGGGATGAGCAGTTCTTC. Its protein is CARSVAGGDEQFF.

This clone has a handful of counts. A much bigger clone sits one base away, suggesting this may be a read error. The chain recombines TRBV2 with TRBJ2-1; 9 bases agree with TRBD2. Germline V lookup: CDR1 SNHLY, CDR2 FYNNEI. J lost 6 bases, V lost 6 bases, and 12 bases had no gene match. The CDR3 runs to 16 residues. The DNA for the CDR3 is TGTGCCAGCAGCTTAGCCCATAAAGCGGGAGGCAATGAGCAGTTCTTC. The encoded protein is CASSLAHKAGGNEQFF.

The table lists this clone with a few counts. The chain links TRBV7-3 to TRBJ2-7, with 12 bases lining up with TRBD2. In germline, CDR1 is SGHTA, CDR2 FQGTGA. V shed 4 bases, J shed 4 bases, and the junction held 5 bases outside the gene matches. The CDR3 runs to 15 residues. CDR3 in DNA: TGTGCCAGCAGCTCGACTAGCGGGAGTATTTACGAGCAGTACTTC. As protein: CASSSTSGSIYEQYF.

The rearrangement uses TRBV29-1 and TRBJ1-1; 11 bases are a match to TRBD1. This CDR3 comprises 12 residues. V lost 6 bases and J lost 4; bases outside the gene matches: 1. The V gene's germline CDR1 is SQVTM and CDR2 ANQGSEA. The CDR3 DNA follows: TGCAGCGTCGGGACAGGGGGCACTGAAGCTTTCTTT. Its protein is CSVGTGGTEAFF.

On this clone: At one of its ends the junction is not consistent with the germline gene, which may arise from a read error. The chain carries TRBV29-1 and TRBJ1-4, with 12 bases fitting TRBD1. This CDR3 spans 14 amino acids. From germline, CDR1 is SQVTM and CDR2 ANQGSEA. The CDR3 region has the DNA TGCTGCGTCGGGACAGGGGGCACTAATGAAAATCTGTTTTTT. This translates into CCVGTGGTNENLFF.

The chain recombines TRBV15 with TRBJ2-5, with D uncertain. The CDR3 covers 15 residues. Germline values: CDR1 LNHNV, CDR2 YYDKDF (reference sequence). The CDR3 reads CAPSRDGRNQETQYF. The CDR3 DNA follows: TGTGCACCCAGCAGAGATGGGCGGAACCAAGAGACCCAGTACTTC.

The V call is TRBV5-1, the J call TRBJ2-7; no definite D call. The germline gives CDR1 SGHRS, CDR2 YFSETQ. V lost 0 bases to trimming and J lost 9 bases, with 16 bases between them. This CDR3 contains 14 residues. DNA for the CDR3: TGCGCCAGCAGCTTGGCCAAAAGGGTGCGGAGGCAGTACTTC. It translates to CASSLAKRVRRQYF. Supplemented by reference TRBV5-1 and TRBJ2-7, the full variable domain reads KAGVTQTPRYLIKTRGQQVTLSCSPISGHRSVSWYQQTPGQGLQFLFEYFSETQRNKGNFPGRFSGRQFSNSRSEMNVSTLELGDSALYLCASSLAKRVRRQYFGPGTRLTVT.

To note about this clone: A much larger clone is a single base away; this may be a read error. The chain is built from TRBV7-2 and TRBJ2-5, with 7 bases that match TRBD1. The J call may be incorrect, as the DNA end agrees better with TRBJ2-7. CDR3 length: 15 amino acids. Germline CDR1 and CDR2: SGHTA and FQGNSA. In DNA, the CDR3 is TGTGCCAGCATCGTGGGACAGATCCTGCCGGGCGAGCAGTACTTC. Translated: CASIVGQILPGEQYF.

This clone was counted a few times. Since a far larger clone is one base different, this is likely a read error. CDR3 coding DNA: TGCGCCAGCAGCCCGATGAACACTGAAGCTTTCTTT. It encodes CASSPMNTEAFF. The chain uses TRBV5-1 and TRBJ1-1; D is uncertain. The CDR3 contains 12 residues. The germline V gene has CDR1 SGHRS and CDR2 YFSETQ. V dropped 4 bases and J dropped 0 bases, with 4 bases sitting between them.

This clone qualifies as large. The chain joins TRBV5-6 to TRBJ2-5; the D gene is possibly TRBD2 (5 bases). CDR3 size: 16 residues. V lost 1 base to trimming and J lost 8 bases, with 21 bases between them. Germline-derived CDR1 and CDR2 are SGHDT and YYEEEE. The CDR3 DNA follows: TGTGCCAGCAGCTTGAGGAGCGGCATTGCCCCCAGAACCCAGTACTTC. Translation: CASSLRSGIAPRTQYF.

The count of this clone is one. Since a much larger clone is just one base distant, this may be a read error. The chain couples TRBV5-6 to TRBJ2-1; D not certain. V lost 5 bases, J lost 4 bases, and 19 bases lay in between. Germline CDR1 is SGHDT and CDR2 is YYEEEE. This CDR3 comprises 16 residues. The CDR3 reads CASSVSGETFYNEQFF. The CDR3 DNA reads TGTGCCAGCAGTGTAAGTGGGGAAACCTTTTACAATGAGCAGTTCTTC.